Listed here are 5 T cell receptor beta chains from one sample, sequenced in a study of OX40 agonist ivuxolimab in advanced cancers. Library prep was done by the immunoSEQ multiplex PCR assay. The table was pulled from immuneACCESS by TCRdb, which kept in-frame rearrangements only. Such tables lose some clones; where checked, under half of the loss comes from unresolved V genes, and the rest has no known cause. The sample has 70,000 or so clones on record, over 65% of them singletons. The ten most abundant clones make up approximately 6.1% of the sample. Specimen: CD4+ or CD8+ T cells sorted from blood, collected in a trial of the OX40 agonist ivuxolimab. The receptors stem from an adult with an advanced solid tumor such as melanoma, head and neck, liver or kidney cancer.

The chain joins TRBV5-1 to TRBJ2-7; unclear D gene. Per the germline V gene, CDR1 is SGHRS and CDR2 is YFSETQ. V was trimmed by 0 bases and J by 0 bases, leaving 10 bases between them. CDR3 length: 15 residues. CDR3: CASSLAVGNSYEQYF. CDR3 in DNA: TGCGCCAGCAGCTTGGCCGTAGGGAACTCCTACGAGCAGTACTTC.

This clone came up once. This chain links TRBV10-2 with TRBJ2-7; 14 bases are a match to TRBD2. V lost 6 bases, J lost 4 bases, and 5 bases stayed unmatched. CDR3 length equals 15 residues. CDR1 WSHSY and CDR2 SAAADI come from the germline V gene. For the CDR3, the DNA is TGCGCCAGCAGCGGGACTAGCGGGAGTTTTTACGAGCAGTACTTC. Protein product: CASSGTSGSFYEQYF.

The rearrangement uses TRBV28 and TRBJ2-3; 8 positions match TRBD2. Germline lookup yields CDR1 MDHEN and CDR2 SYDVKM. V was clipped by 2 bases and J by 0 bases; unmatched bases: 4. This CDR3 comprises 16 residues. In DNA, the CDR3 is TGTGCCAGCAGTTTAGCACTAGCGGTTAGCACAGATACGCAGTATTTT. Protein sequence: CASSLALAVSTDTQYF. Based on the CDR3 plus reference TRBV28 and TRBJ2-3, the full variable domain is DVKVTQSSRYLVKRTGEKVFLECVQDMDHENMFWYRQDPGLGLRLIYFSYDVKMKEKGDIPEGYSVSREKKERFSLILESASTNQTSMYLCASSLALAVSTDTQYFGPGTRLTVL.

This clone was observed once. Here the CDR3 DNA reads TGTGCCAGCGGGGGAGGTTTTGGCGGCTGGAATGAGCAGTTCTTC. Encoded protein: CASGGGFGGWNEQFF. The rearrangement joins TRBV2 to TRBJ2-1; the D gene is possibly TRBD2 (6 bases). The V end was cut by 8 bases, the J end by 7 bases, with 21 bases between. Per germline, CDR1 SNHLY and CDR2 FYNNEI. This CDR3 is built from 15 residues.

This chain uses TRBV5-6 with TRBJ2-3; 7 bases fit TRBD1. The CDR3 has 15 amino acids. CDR1 and CDR2 (germline): SGHDT, YYEEEE. The V segment lost 4 bases and the J segment 2 bases; nucleotides outside the gene matches: 7. CDR3 DNA sequence: TGTGCCAGCAGCAATGACAGGGAATACACAGATACGCAGTATTTT. Translation gives CASSNDREYTDTQYF.